This entry is about one T cell receptor beta chain. The antigen remains undetermined. This entry comes from a study of cytomegalovirus exposure and HLA in healthy donors. Study-level results: CMV serostatus was the only immune exposure information that was available.

Primers for the PCR totalled 60 Vbeta and 13 Jbeta. Here immunoSEQ multiplex PCR was the method, and the copy in TCRdb shows in-frame clones only, minus some. The sample contains about 60,000 clones, approximately 79% of which appear only once. Germline-derived CDR1 and CDR2 are LGHNA and YSLEER. The CDR3 length is 16 residues. The V end was cut by 4 bases, the J end by 4 bases, with 18 bases between. The receptor was derived from a woman under 40 in good health and CMV-seronegative. The sample consisted of PBMCs. V is TRBV4-3 and J is TRBJ2-3, with a possible D match to TRBD2 (6 bases). For the CDR3, the DNA is TGCGCCAGCAGCCCCGAAAACGGGGGTGGGGCAGATACGCAGTATTTT. Its protein is CASSPENGGGADTQYF.